A selection of T cell receptor beta chains follows, all from one sample in a study of cytomegalovirus exposure and HLA in healthy donors. Sequencing used immunoSEQ multiplex PCR; TCRdb keeps in-frame clones, though not all of them. The table has 55,000 to 80,000 clones, approximately 95% seen once. Sequencing was done on a sample of PBMCs. Source of these receptors: a man aged 18 to 29 in good health and CMV-seronegative. Each CDR3 is given with its conserved first and last residue. A D gene is named only where the DNA matches it firmly. Rows give clone size only sometimes, using once, few, many, or a class for an expanded clone.

>TRBV7-6|TRBJ1-1|-|-
CASSFGGITEAFF
TGTGCCAGCAGCTTCGGCGGGATCACTGAAGCTTTCTTT
>TRBV7-9|TRBJ2-7|-|TRBD1
CASSSQGDSYEQYF
TGTGCCAGCAGCTCACAGGGGGATTCCTACGAGCAGTACTTC
>TRBV10-3|TRBJ1-2|-|TRBD1
CATQGGLF
TGTGCCACCCAGGGGGGTCTCTTC
>TRBV7-9|TRBJ2-7|-|-
CASSLTVYEQYF
TGTGCCAGCAGCTTGACAGTCTACGAGCAGTACTTC
>TRBV11-1|TRBJ2-7|-|TRBD1
CASSRRTGGEQYF
TGTGCCAGCAGCAGACGGACAGGGGGCGAGCAGTACTTC
>TRBV28|TRBJ2-5|-|-
CASSNRGGQETQYF
TGTGCCAGCAGTAACAGGGGGGGTCAAGAGACCCAGTACTTC
>TRBV9|TRBJ2-2|-|TRBD1
CASREGAANTGELFF
TGTGCCAGCAGAGAGGGGGCCGCGAACACCGGGGAGCTGTTTTTT
>TRBV19|TRBJ1-6|-|-
CASSSGGSSPLHF
TGTGCCAGTAGTTCGGGTGGTAGTTCACCCCTCCACTTT
>TRBV7-8|TRBJ2-1|-|TRBD1
CASSLRDRDLNEQFF
TGTGCCAGCAGCCTCCGGGACAGGGATCTTAATGAGCAGTTCTTC
>TRBV7-2|TRBJ1-3|-|-
CASSEPGISGNTIYF
TGTGCCAGCAGCGAACCAGGGATCTCTGGAAACACCATATATTTT
>TRBV29-1|TRBJ2-1|-|TRBD2
CSVAPSGGANEQFF
TGCAGCGTAGCGCCTAGCGGGGGGGCCAATGAGCAGTTCTTC
>TRBV12-2|TRBJ1-1|-|-
CASRLAYRDRGPNTEAFF
TGTGCAAGTCGCTTAGCCTACCGGGACAGGGGGCCGAACACTGAAGCTTTCTTT
>TRBV4-2|TRBJ2-3|-|TRBD2
CASSQARGGVGTDTQYF
TGTGCCAGCAGCCAAGCGCGGGGGGGCGTGGGCACAGATACGCAGTATTTT
>TRBV9|TRBJ1-1|-|-
CASSVDTPTGNTEAFF
TGTGCCAGCAGCGTAGACACGCCCACGGGGAACACTGAAGCTTTCTTT
>TRBV7-3|TRBJ1-1|-|TRBD1
CASSNSGTGEAAFF
TGTGCCAGCAGCAACTCCGGGACAGGGGAGGCAGCTTTCTTT
>TRBV29-1|TRBJ2-3|-|-
CSATPPTDTQYF
TGCAGCGCGACTCCTCCCACAGATACGCAGTATTTT
>TRBV28|TRBJ1-5|-|-
CASGAGGEEEQPQHF
TGTGCCTCCGGGGCCGGCGGGGAGGAGGAACAGCCCCAGCATTTT
>TRBV27|TRBJ1-2|-|-
CASSDSGLYGYTF
TGTGCCAGCAGTGATAGCGGCTTATATGGCTACACCTTC
>TRBV5-4|TRBJ1-2|-|TRBD1
CASSLAGQGGGYTF
TGTGCCAGCAGCTTGGCTGGACAGGGCGGAGGCTACACCTTC
>TRBV15|TRBJ2-7|-|-
CATSRDERIYEQYF
TGTGCCACCAGCAGAGATGAGCGGATCTACGAGCAGTACTTC
>TRBV15|TRBJ1-5|-|-
CATSRVGGGGNQPQHF
TGTGCCACCAGCAGAGTGGGGGGGGGCGGCAATCAGCCCCAGCATTTT
>TRBV5-1|TRBJ2-1|-|TRBD2
CASSSSLGGNEQFF
TGCGCCAGCAGCTCCTCCCTCGGGGGGAATGAGCAGTTCTTC
>TRBV6-4|TRBJ2-3|few|TRBD2
CASSDSTSGGADTQYF
TGTGCCAGCAGTGACTCCACTAGCGGGGGGGCAGATACGCAGTATTTT
>TRBV30|TRBJ2-7|once|-
CAWSVSGYEQYF
TGTGCCTGGAGCGTATCAGGGTACGAGCAGTACTTC
>TRBV2|TRBJ2-5|-|-
CASNEAEEETQYF
TGTGCCAGCAATGAGGCGGAAGAAGAGACCCAGTACTTC
>TRBV18|TRBJ1-1|-|-
CASSPGSGWNTEAFF
TGTGCCAGCTCACCAGGGAGTGGTTGGAACACTGAAGCTTTCTTT
>TRBV19|TRBJ2-5|-|-
CASSGLQETQYF
TGTGCCAGTAGTGGGCTACAAGAGACCCAGTACTTC
>TRBV9|TRBJ2-7|-|-
CASSVGGSHYEQYF
TGTGCCAGCAGCGTAGGAGGCAGCCACTACGAGCAGTACTTC
>TRBV28|TRBJ2-7|-|-
CASSPNPQGKYF
TGTGCCAGCAGCCCAAACCCTCAGGGAAAGTACTTC
>TRBV30|TRBJ2-1|-|TRBD2
CAWKVAGAYNEQFF
TGTGCCTGGAAAGTAGCGGGGGCTTACAATGAGCAGTTCTTC
>TRBV20-1|TRBJ1-1|once|TRBD1
CSATDGDRAFF
TGCAGTGCTACCGATGGGGACAGGGCTTTCTTT
>TRBV19|TRBJ2-3|-|-
CASSIDLLSVSTDTQYF
TGTGCCAGTAGTATAGATCTCCTTTCCGTTTCCACAGATACGCAGTATTTT
>TRBV11-2|TRBJ2-6|-|-
CASTPESGANVLTF
TGTGCCAGCACCCCCGAGTCTGGGGCCAACGTCCTGACTTTC
>TRBV19|TRBJ1-1|-|-
CASKRPGGEAFF
TGTGCCAGTAAACGTCCGGGGGGGGAAGCTTTCTTT
>TRBV4-1|TRBJ1-4|-|-
CASSQTPVRDEKLFF
TGCGCCAGCAGCCAAACCCCTGTGAGGGATGAAAAACTGTTTTTT
>TRBV10-3|TRBJ1-4|-|-
CAISESARAREKLFF
TGTGCCATCAGTGAGTCGGCCAGGGCAAGGGAAAAACTGTTTTTT
>TRBV4-1|TRBJ1-1|-|-
CASSQDNSGMNTEAFF
TGCGCCAGCAGCCAAGATAACTCCGGGATGAACACTGAAGCTTTCTTT
>TRBV30|TRBJ2-1|-|-
CAGVGSGWRVYNEQFF
TGTGCCGGGGTGGGGTCGGGGTGGCGGGTATACAATGAGCAGTTCTTC
>TRBV7-8|TRBJ1-3|-|-
CASSSSRSGNTIYF
TGTGCCAGCAGCTCAAGCAGGTCTGGAAACACCATATATTTT
>TRBV19|TRBJ1-4|-|-
CASSISATNEKLFF
TGTGCCAGTAGTATATCTGCAACTAATGAAAAACTGTTTTTT
>TRBV11-3|TRBJ2-7|-|-
CASSLAAGSSYEQYF
TGTGCCAGCAGCTTAGCAGCAGGCAGCTCCTACGAGCAGTACTTC
>TRBV23-1|TRBJ1-2|-|-
CASKNRDTDNYGYTF
TGCGCCAGCAAAAATAGGGACACCGATAACTATGGCTACACCTTC
>TRBV4-3|TRBJ2-2|once|TRBD2
CASKRGYDAGELFF
TGCGCCAGCAAGCGGGGGTACGATGCCGGGGAGCTGTTTTTT
>TRBV28|TRBJ2-1|-|TRBD2
CASTLAGSPSYNEQFF
TGTGCCAGCACCCTAGCGGGTTCTCCCTCCTACAATGAGCAGTTCTTC
>TRBV11-2|TRBJ2-2|-|TRBD2
CASSFELAGGIGGELFF
TGTGCCAGCAGCTTCGAACTAGCGGGGGGGATCGGCGGGGAGCTGTTTTTT
>TRBV2|TRBJ1-2|few|-
CASSDEVFSNYGYTF
TGTGCCAGCAGTGATGAGGTATTCTCTAACTATGGCTACACCTTC
>TRBV5-4|TRBJ2-7|-|TRBD2
CASSSPGTSLYEQYF
TGTGCCAGCAGCTCCCCCGGGACTAGCCTTTACGAGCAGTACTTC
>TRBV4-1|TRBJ2-7|-|TRBD1
CASSQGQGAYEQYF
TGCGCCAGCAGCCAAGGGCAGGGGGCCTACGAGCAGTACTTC
>TRBV6-1|TRBJ1-4|-|-
CASSEDPGRREKLFF
TGTGCCAGCAGTGAAGACCCAGGGAGGCGAGAAAAACTGTTTTTT
>TRBV10-1|TRBJ1-3|-|-
CASSHSGSGNTIYF
TGCGCCAGCAGTCATTCAGGCTCTGGAAACACCATATATTTT
>TRBV7-9|TRBJ2-2|-|-
CASSSQGTGELFF
TGTGCCAGCAGCTCACAGGGCACCGGGGAGCTGTTTTTT
>TRBV15|TRBJ2-5|-|TRBD1
CATSGDRQETQYF
TGTGCCACCAGCGGGGACAGGCAAGAGACCCAGTACTTC
>TRBV29-1|TRBJ1-1|-|-
CSVVPSNTEAFF
TGCAGCGTTGTACCCAGTAACACTGAAGCTTTCTTT
>TRBV6-6|TRBJ1-5|-|-
CASSYTGSNQPQHF
TGTGCCAGCAGTTACACAGGTAGCAATCAGCCCCAGCATTTT
>TRBV9|TRBJ2-1|-|-
CASSVSRGNEQFF
TGTGCCAGCAGCGTAAGTCGGGGCAATGAGCAGTTCTTC